The next 27 T cell receptor beta chains were all read from a single sample in a study of graft-versus-host responses after intestinal transplantation. The assay was immunoSEQ multiplex PCR, and TCRdb's table has in-frame clones only and misses some. This sample has over 950 clones, with 83% found just once. Material: PBMCs, obtained 7 days after intestinal transplantation. All receptors come from a human patient who received an intestinal transplant, so some T cells may come from the graft donor.

This CDR3 reads CASSPAYDDYGYTF. DNA for the CDR3: TGTGCCAGCAGCCCCGCCTATGACGACTATGGCTACACCTTC. The chain carries TRBV7-9 and TRBJ1-2; D is unresolved. This CDR3 region has 14 residues. The germline V gene has CDR1 SEHNR and CDR2 FQNEAQ (reference sequence). Between the trimmed V and J ends, which lost 5 bases and 3 bases, there was a span of 13 bases.

This clone was detected only a few times. The V call is TRBV6-5, the J call TRBJ1-4; unclear D gene. V lost 5 bases, J lost 5 bases, and 6 bases lay in between. This CDR3 has 12 amino acids. Germline CDR1 reads MNHEY; CDR2 reads SVGAGI. The CDR3 loop reads CASSEGNEKLFF. CDR3 nucleotides: TGTGCCAGCAGTGAGGGAAATGAAAAACTGTTTTTT.

This clone has only one observation. V gene TRBV19 combines with J gene TRBJ2-6; possibly TRBD1 for D (5 bases). Germline V lookup: CDR1 LNHDA, CDR2 SQIVND (reference sequence). CDR3 size: 13 residues. Trimming pared 10 bases from V and 1 base from J, leaving 8 bases between. Here the CDR3 DNA reads TGTGCCACAAGACAGTCTGGGGCCAACGTCCTGACTTTC. Its protein product is CATRQSGANVLTF.

The chain uses TRBV27 and TRBJ2-1; 8 bases are shared with TRBD1. J was trimmed by 3 bases and V by 7 bases; bases with no gene match: 11. The CDR3 totals 16 residues. Per the germline V gene, CDR1 is MNHEY and CDR2 is SMNVEV (reference sequence). The CDR3 bases are TGTGCCAGCATCATACAGGGGGACTTAGGCTACAATGAGCAGTTCTTC. Its protein is CASIIQGDLGYNEQFF.

J is TRBJ2-7 and V is TRBV10-3; D is unclear. Trimming took 2 bases from V and 2 from J, leaving 13 bases between them. The CDR3 length is 15 residues. CDR1 ENHRY and CDR2 SYGVKD come from the germline V gene. CDR3 protein: CAISERVGPAYEQYF. CDR3 nucleotides: TGTGCCATCAGTGAGCGAGTAGGGCCCGCCTACGAGCAGTACTTC.

This rearrangement joins TRBV5-1 to TRBJ1-1; 9 bases agree with TRBD1. V shed 0 bases, J shed 5 bases, and the junction held 5 bases outside the gene matches. Germline values: CDR1 SGHRS, CDR2 YFSETQ. This CDR3 region has 15 residues. As DNA, the CDR3 is TGCGCCAGCAGCTTGGAGGGACAGGGAGGGACTGAAGCTTTCTTT. It codes for CASSLEGQGGTEAFF.

The chain couples TRBV28 to TRBJ1-3, with a weak D call TRBD1 (5 bases). The CDR3 contains 15 residues. Trimming took 4 bases from V and 3 from J, leaving 13 bases between them. In germline, CDR1 is MDHEN, CDR2 SYDVKM. The CDR3 spells CASSSAGRVGNTIYF. CDR3 in DNA: TGTGCCAGCAGTTCCGCAGGGAGAGTTGGAAACACCATATATTTT.

The chain couples TRBV14 to TRBJ2-7, with D perhaps matching TRBD2 (5 bases). Trimming removed 0 bases at V and 7 bases at J, with 13 bases between. Germline CDR1 and CDR2: SGHDN and FVKESK. This CDR3 spans 14 amino acids. The CDR3 bases are TGTGCCAGCAGCCAAGAGGCGGAAACGGGGGAGCAGTACTTC. Translated, it gives CASSQEAETGEQYF.

This chain links TRBV7-3 with TRBJ2-1; TRBD2 matches 13 bases. Germline CDR1 reads SGHTA; CDR2 reads FQGTGA. J gave up 7 bases and V 1 base, and 1 base lay outside the gene matches. The CDR3 runs 15 residues. The CDR3 region is CASSLRLAGGNEQFF. The CDR3 nucleotides are TGTGCCAGCAGCTTAAGACTAGCGGGGGGAAATGAGCAGTTCTTC.

The rearrangement joins TRBV9 to TRBJ2-5; D is undetermined. V gave up 0 bases and J gave up 8 bases, with 14 bases separating them. The CDR3 covers 14 residues. Germline V lookup: CDR1 SGDLS, CDR2 YYNGEE. For the CDR3, the DNA is TGTGCCAGCAGCGTAGAGGGCTCCTCAGAAACCCAGTACTTC. Translating it yields CASSVEGSSETQYF. Full variable domain (outside the CDR3, taken from reference TRBV9 and TRBJ2-5): DSGVTQTPKHLITATGQRVTLRCSPRSGDLSVYWYQQSLDQGLQFLIQYYNGEERAKGNILERFSAQQFPDLHSELNLSSLELGDSALYFCASSVEGSSETQYFGPGTRLLVL.

V and J are TRBV7-6 and TRBJ2-2, with TRBD2 matching 8 bases. CDR1 and CDR2 from the germline V gene are SGHVS and FNYEAQ. The CDR3 has 18 residues. The V segment lost 4 bases and the J segment 2 bases; nucleotides outside the gene matches: 12. CDR3 nucleotides: TGTGCCAGCAGCTCCCCCCTGGGTGCGGGGGGAAACACCGGGGAGCTGTTTTTT. Amino acid sequence: CASSSPLGAGGNTGELFF.

The rearrangement links TRBV11-2 to TRBJ2-1; no clear D gene. V lost 0 bases to trimming and J lost 9 bases, with 12 bases between them. Germline V lookup: CDR1 SGHAT, CDR2 FQNNGV. The length of the CDR3 is 14 residues. The CDR3 here is CASSLDWPPSEQFF. CDR3 bases: TGTGCCAGCAGCTTAGATTGGCCTCCCTCTGAGCAGTTCTTC.

The V call is TRBV7-2, the J call TRBJ2-2, with D tentatively TRBD1 (7 bases). The CDR3 sequence is 15 residues long. The germline V gene encodes CDR1 SGHTA and CDR2 FQGNSA. V lost 3 bases and J lost 3, with 11 bases in between. CDR3 sequence reads: CASSFGGGDTGELFF. In DNA, the CDR3 is TGTGCCAGCAGCTTTGGAGGGGGCGACACCGGGGAGCTGTTTTTT.

This clone occurred once. The chain is built from TRBV13 and TRBJ2-3; TRBD2 agrees at 7 bases. CDR3 size: 16 residues. In germline, CDR1 is PRHDT, CDR2 FYEKMQ (reference sequence). V was clipped by 5 bases and J by 2 bases; unmatched bases: 10. CDR3 in DNA: TGTGCCAGCAGCCCCTCCGGGGGGTTACACACAGATACGCAGTATTTT. This gives the protein CASSPSGGLHTDTQYF.

The genes are TRBV21-1 and TRBJ2-7. TRBV21-1 is a listed pseudogene. The CDR3 is made up of 15 amino acids. The CDR3 coding sequence is TGTGCCAGCAGCAAGGGACGCACATCCTCCTACGAGCAGTACTTC. It translates to CASSKGRTSSYEQYF.

The chain combines TRBV13 with TRBJ1-5, with a weak D call TRBD1 (6 bases). The CDR3 contains 14 residues. Germline CDR1 PRHDT, CDR2 FYEKMQ (reference sequence). Deletions cut 0 bases from V and 7 bases from J, with 10 bases between. DNA for the CDR3: TGTGCCAGCAGCTTAGGAGGGGGGGGACAGCCCCAGCATTTT. This codes for CASSLGGGGQPQHF.

This clone was counted a few times. The V call is TRBV13, the J call TRBJ1-3, with D unclear. V was cut by 10 bases and J by 1 base, with 8 bases left in between. The CDR3 runs to 12 residues. The germline gives CDR1 PRHDT, CDR2 FYEKMQ (reference sequence). CDR3 protein: CATGKSGNTIYF. Here the CDR3 DNA reads TGTGCCACCGGAAAATCTGGAAACACCATATATTTT.

V usage is TRBV5-4 and J usage is TRBJ1-1; maybe TRBD1 (5 bases). Deletions cut 6 bases from V and 8 bases from J, with 14 bases between. In germline, CDR1 is SGHNT, CDR2 YYREEE (reference sequence). This CDR3 has 12 residues. The CDR3 nucleotides are TGTGCCAGCACCGAGAACAGGCAAGAAGCTTTCTTT. Its translation: CASTENRQEAFF. The full variable domain, with the rest looked up from reference TRBV5-4 and TRBJ1-1, is ETGVTQSPTHLIKTRGQQVTLRCSSQSGHNTVSWYQQALGQGPQFIFQYYREEENGRGNFPPRFSGLQFPNYSSELNVNALELDDSALYLCASTENRQEAFFGQGTRLTVV.

This clone was seen a handful of times. J is TRBJ1-5 and V is TRBV10-3; TRBD1 matches 7 bases. Trimming removed 2 bases from V and 2 bases from J; junction bases left unmatched: 0. Germline V CDR1 and CDR2: ENHRY, SYGVKD. The CDR3 totals 14 residues. CDR3 loop: CAISEGQGNQPQHF. The CDR3 DNA sequence: TGTGCCATCAGTGAGGGACAGGGCAATCAGCCCCAGCATTTT.

CDR3 protein: CAWSLAPRGTDTQYF. The CDR3 DNA reads as TGTGCCTGGAGCCTAGCGCCAAGGGGGACAGATACGCAGTATTTT. The chain joins TRBV30 to TRBJ2-3, with D perhaps given as TRBD1 or TRBD2 (6 bases each). The CDR3 is 15 amino acids. Trimming shortened V by 3 bases and J by 3 bases, and 16 bases separated the two germline ends. Germline CDR1 is GTSNPN and CDR2 is SVGIG (reference sequence).

The chain uses TRBV13 and TRBJ2-1, with D possibly being TRBD1 or TRBD2 (7 bases each). Germline loops: CDR1 PRHDT, CDR2 FYEKMQ (reference sequence). V lost 5 bases and J lost 8, with 16 bases in between. The CDR3 loop spans 14 amino acids. The CDR3 region has the DNA TGTGCCAGCAGCGCAGGGGGGGCGGAATATGAGCAGTTCTTC. Translating it yields CASSAGGAEYEQFF.

This rearrangement joins TRBV27 to TRBJ1-2; a weak D match, TRBD1 (6 bases). The CDR3 length is 13 residues. V lost 2 bases and J lost 6, with 10 bases in between. CDR1 is MNHEY and CDR2 is SMNVEV in the germline V gene (reference sequence). The CDR3 spells CASSLGGADGYTF. The CDR3 DNA reads as TGTGCCAGCAGTTTAGGGGGCGCAGATGGCTACACCTTC.

V is TRBV4-1 and J is TRBJ1-1, with D unclear. Trimming left V 0 bases short and J 0 bases short, with 2 bases between. Germline assignment: CDR1 MGHRA and CDR2 YSYEKL. The CDR3 runs to 13 residues. CDR3 bases: TGCGCCAGCAGCCAAGATATGAACACTGAAGCTTTCTTT. This sequence encodes CASSQDMNTEAFF.

The chain employs TRBV9 and TRBJ2-3, with D unclear. V lost 0 bases, J lost 5 bases, and 10 bases lay in between. Germline V gene data show CDR1 as SGDLS and CDR2 as YYNGEE. This CDR3 is built from 14 residues. In nucleotides, the CDR3 is TGTGCCAGCAGCGTAGAACCCGTCGGAGATACGCAGTATTTT. It is translated as CASSVEPVGDTQYF.

The chain employs TRBV14 and TRBJ2-1; 10 bases match TRBD2. CDR3 length: 16 residues. With 4 bases clipped from V and 10 bases from J, the junction kept 13 bases outside the gene matches. Per the germline V gene, CDR1 is SGHDN and CDR2 is FVKESK. CDR3 nucleotide sequence: TGTGCCAGCAGCCCGGGCAGAGCGGGAGGGGGAAAAGAGCAGTTCTTC. It translates to CASSPGRAGGGKEQFF. The complete variable domain, with remaining parts taken from reference TRBV14 and TRBJ2-1, reads EAGVTQFPSHSVIEKGQTVTLRCDPISGHDNLYWYRRVMGKEIKFLLHFVKESKQDESGMPNNRFLAERTGGTYSTLKVQPAELEDSGVYFCASSPGRAGGGKEQFFGPGTRLTVL.

The chain links TRBV7-2 to TRBJ2-1; TRBD2 matches 10 bases. With V trimmed by 3 bases and J by 3 bases, 2 bases remained unmatched. CDR3 length: 15 amino acids. The V gene's germline CDR1 is SGHTA and CDR2 FQGNSA. CDR3 region: CASSLGTSVYNEQFF. The CDR3 DNA reads TGTGCCAGCAGCTTGGGGACTAGCGTCTACAATGAGCAGTTCTTC. Filled out from reference TRBV7-2 and TRBJ2-1, the complete variable domain reads GAGVSQSPSNKVTEKGKDVELRCDPISGHTALYWYRQSLGQGLEFLIYFQGNSAPDKSGLPSDRFSAERTGGSVSTLTIQRTQQEDSAVYLCASSLGTSVYNEQFFGPGTRLTVL.

This chain uses TRBV2 with TRBJ2-7, with D uncertain. This CDR3 has 12 residues. Trimming removed 4 bases from V and 3 bases from J, with 7 bases in between. The germline V gene has CDR1 SNHLY and CDR2 FYNNEI. The CDR3 sequence is CASSATDYEQYF. The CDR3 nucleotides read TGTGCCAGCAGTGCCACCGACTACGAGCAGTACTTC.